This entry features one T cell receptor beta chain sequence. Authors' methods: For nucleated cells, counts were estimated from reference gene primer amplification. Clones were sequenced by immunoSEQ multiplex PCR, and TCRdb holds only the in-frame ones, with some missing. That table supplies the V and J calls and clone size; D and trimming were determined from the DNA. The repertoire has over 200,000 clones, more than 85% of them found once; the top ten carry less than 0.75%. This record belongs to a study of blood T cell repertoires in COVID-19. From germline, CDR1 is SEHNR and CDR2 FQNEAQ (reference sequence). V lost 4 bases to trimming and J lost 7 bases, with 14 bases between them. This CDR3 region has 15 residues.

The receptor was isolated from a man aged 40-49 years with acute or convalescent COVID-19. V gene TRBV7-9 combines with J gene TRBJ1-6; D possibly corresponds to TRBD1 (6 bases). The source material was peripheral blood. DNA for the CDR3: TGTGCCAGCAGCTCCCTCGGGGGGGCAAATTCACCCCTCCACTTT. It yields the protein CASSSLGGANSPLHF.